The TCR beta chain described here comes from a study of blood T cell repertoires in COVID-19. The CDR3 loop spans 16 amino acids. V lost 2 bases and J lost 8; bases outside the gene matches: 8. Germline values: CDR1 MNHEY, CDR2 SMNVEV (reference sequence). Assay: immunoSEQ multiplex PCR; the TCRdb copy retains only in-frame clones and omits some. In the table there are roughly 230,000 clones, roughly 85% of which are singletons. The source material was peripheral blood. The gene calls are TRBV27 and TRBJ1-6; 8 nucleotides match TRBD1. The source is a man aged 35 to 55 with acute or convalescent COVID-19. The CDR3 reads CASSLSAGGFDSPLHF. The CDR3 coding sequence is TGTGCCAGCAGTTTAAGTGCAGGGGGCTTCGATTCACCCCTCCACTTT.